The entry below gives a single TCR beta chain sequence along with its context. V gave up 6 bases and J gave up 10 bases; unmatched junction bases: 8. This CDR3 is built from 15 residues. The germline CDR1 and CDR2 sequences are LNHDA and SQIVND (reference sequence). This entry comes from a study of cytomegalovirus exposure and HLA in healthy donors. Researchers ran the PCR with 60 Vbeta and 13 Jbeta primers. Sequencing used immunoSEQ multiplex PCR; TCRdb keeps in-frame clones, though not all of them. Of around 100,000 clones in the sample, 70% were seen once. The sequenced material came from PBMCs. This chain connects TRBV19 to TRBJ2-2, with TRBD2 identical over 13 bases. The clonotype comes from a man aged 25-45 years in good health and CMV-seropositive. CDR3: CASRASGLAGEELFF. The CDR3 DNA reads TGTGCCAGTAGAGCCAGCGGACTAGCGGGAGAGGAGCTGTTTTTT.